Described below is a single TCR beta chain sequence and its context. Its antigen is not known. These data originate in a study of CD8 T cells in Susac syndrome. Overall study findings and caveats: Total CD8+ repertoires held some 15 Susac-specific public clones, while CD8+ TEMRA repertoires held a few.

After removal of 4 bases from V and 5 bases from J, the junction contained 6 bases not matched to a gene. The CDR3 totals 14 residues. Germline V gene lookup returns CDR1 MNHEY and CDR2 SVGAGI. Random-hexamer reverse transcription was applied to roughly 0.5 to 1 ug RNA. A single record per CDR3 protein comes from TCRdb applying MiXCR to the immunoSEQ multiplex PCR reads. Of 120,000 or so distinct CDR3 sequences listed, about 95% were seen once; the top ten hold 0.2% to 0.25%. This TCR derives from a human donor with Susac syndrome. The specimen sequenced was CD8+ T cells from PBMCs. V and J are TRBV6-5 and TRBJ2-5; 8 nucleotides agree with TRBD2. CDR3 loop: CASSSAGVLETQYF. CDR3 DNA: TGTGCCAGCAGTTCAGCGGGAGTACTGGAGACCCAGTACTTC.